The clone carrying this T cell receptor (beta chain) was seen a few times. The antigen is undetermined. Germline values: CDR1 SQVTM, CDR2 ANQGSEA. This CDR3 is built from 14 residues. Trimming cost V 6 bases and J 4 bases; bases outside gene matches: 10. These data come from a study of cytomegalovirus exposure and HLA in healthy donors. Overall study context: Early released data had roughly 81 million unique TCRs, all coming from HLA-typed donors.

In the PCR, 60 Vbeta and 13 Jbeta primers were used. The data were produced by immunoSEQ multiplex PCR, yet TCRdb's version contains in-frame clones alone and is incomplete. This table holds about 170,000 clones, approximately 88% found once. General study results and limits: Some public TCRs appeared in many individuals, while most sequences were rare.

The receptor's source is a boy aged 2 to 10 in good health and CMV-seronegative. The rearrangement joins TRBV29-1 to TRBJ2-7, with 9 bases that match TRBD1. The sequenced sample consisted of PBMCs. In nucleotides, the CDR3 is TGCAGCGTCCGGACAGGGGTTAGGGGTTACGAGCAGTACTTC. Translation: CSVRTGVRGYEQYF.